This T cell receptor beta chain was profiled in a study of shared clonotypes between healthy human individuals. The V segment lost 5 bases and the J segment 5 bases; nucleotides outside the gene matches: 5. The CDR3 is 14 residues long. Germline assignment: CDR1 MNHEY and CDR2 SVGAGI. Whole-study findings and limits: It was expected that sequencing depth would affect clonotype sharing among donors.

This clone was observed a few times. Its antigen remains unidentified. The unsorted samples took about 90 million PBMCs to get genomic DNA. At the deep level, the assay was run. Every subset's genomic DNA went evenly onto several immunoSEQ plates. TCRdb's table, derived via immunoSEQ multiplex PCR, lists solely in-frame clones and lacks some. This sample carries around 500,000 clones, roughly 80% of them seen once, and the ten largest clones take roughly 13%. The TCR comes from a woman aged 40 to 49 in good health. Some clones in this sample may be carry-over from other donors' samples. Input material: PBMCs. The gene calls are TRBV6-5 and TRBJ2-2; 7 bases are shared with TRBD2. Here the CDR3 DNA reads TGTGCCAGCAGTGCGGGAGAGGTGACCGGGGAGCTGTTTTTT. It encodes CASSAGEVTGELFF.